This T cell receptor beta chain was sequenced during a study of cytomegalovirus exposure and HLA in healthy donors. 13 Jbeta primers and 60 Vbeta primers were used for the PCR. The method was immunoSEQ multiplex PCR; TCRdb's version includes in-frame clones alone and lacks a portion of them. The sample holds 150,000 to 200,000 clones; about 80% are singletons and the top ten take about 2.5%. This clone was counted a single time. The CDR3 has 14 residues. V lost 0 bases to trimming and J lost 4 bases, with 10 bases between them. Germline V gene sequence: CDR1 SGHNT, CDR2 YYREEE (reference sequence). The receptor was isolated from a woman aged 45 to 65 in good health and CMV-seronegative. The rearrangement uses TRBV5-4 and TRBJ1-1; D is possibly TRBD1 (5 bases). The sample comprised PBMCs. The CDR3 reads CASSLGQGITEAFF. The CDR3 DNA reads as TGTGCCAGCAGCTTGGGGCAGGGTATCACTGAAGCTTTCTTT.